This TCR beta chain was captured in a study of blood T cell repertoires in COVID-19. On the study more broadly: COVID-19 samples collected from the United States, Italy and Spain covered acute and convalescent phases.

The repertoire was sequenced with immunoSEQ multiplex PCR; TCRdb's copy has only in-frame clones and lacks some. Of around 180,000 clones in the sample, approximately 90% were seen once. This clone was counted a few times. Germline lookup yields CDR1 SGHRS and CDR2 YFSETQ. V was pared by 4 bases and J by 6 bases, with 11 bases of the junction left unmatched. This CDR3 contains 17 residues. Material for sequencing was peripheral blood. This chain uses TRBV5-1 with TRBJ2-3, with 13 bases aligning to TRBD2. The receptor comes from a man between 65 and 80 years old with active or convalescent COVID-19. DNA for the CDR3: TGCGCCAGCAGCCGTCGCCATGGACTAGCGGGAGTCGATACGCAGTATTTT. Translated: CASSRRHGLAGVDTQYF.